The T cell receptor beta chain under discussion was sequenced for a study of T cells in Graves' hyperthyroidism and ophthalmopathy. Remarks on this clonotype: Its target is not known. The junction and the germline gene differ at one end; a read error may be behind it.

RNA transcripts served as the template for amplifying TCR beta CDR3 regions. HTBI primers were the set used in a first-round RT-PCR of the TCR CDR3. TCRdb fed the multiplex PCR reads into MiXCR, producing one record per CDR3 protein. The sample gives over 500,000 distinct CDR3 sequences, approximately 15% of which show up once; roughly 13% is in the top ten. Germline CDR1 SGHVS, CDR2 FQNEAQ. The CDR3 extends over 14 amino acids. Subjects aged 18 to 65 presented with newly diagnosed hyperthyroidism of less than 2 months' duration. Study-wide findings and caveats: From stable hyperthyroidism, ophthalmopathy was separated by a 13 V-J model.

V is TRBV7-8 and J is TRBJ2-2, with D perhaps TRBD1 or TRBD2 (5 bases each). The clonotype was recovered from a woman between 40 and 55 years old with Graves' hyperthyroidism. Sequenced sample: blood. For the CDR3, the DNA is TGTGCCAGCAGCTTACTAGGGGTCCCCGGGGAGTTGTTTTTT. The encoded protein is CASSLLGVPGELFF.